The sequence of this T cell receptor (beta chain) was determined in a study of molecular identifiers for immune sequencing clone quantification. Looked up from germline, CDR1 is LGHNA and CDR2 is YSLEER. V lost 0 bases to trimming and J lost 4 bases, with 15 bases between them. This CDR3 is built from 16 residues. One entry per CDR3 protein, called by TCRdb with MiXCR from the PCR reads. The repertoire holds approximately 320,000 distinct CDR3 sequences, with roughly a quarter as singletons. This clonotype has a handful of counts. Source material: naive CD8+ T cells from blood, with Jurkat cell RNA spiked in. Regarding subset: FACS-sorted CD8+CD4-CCR7+CD45RA+ naive T cells. V gene TRBV4-3 combines with J gene TRBJ1-2; tentative D call: TRBD1 (6 bases). This clonotype was obtained from a human donor in good health. Some libraries in this study had Jurkat cell RNA spiked in. The CDR3: CASSQERGGAGYGYTF. The DNA of the CDR3 is TGCGCCAGCAGCCAAGAAAGAGGGGGGGCAGGCTATGGCTACACCTTC.